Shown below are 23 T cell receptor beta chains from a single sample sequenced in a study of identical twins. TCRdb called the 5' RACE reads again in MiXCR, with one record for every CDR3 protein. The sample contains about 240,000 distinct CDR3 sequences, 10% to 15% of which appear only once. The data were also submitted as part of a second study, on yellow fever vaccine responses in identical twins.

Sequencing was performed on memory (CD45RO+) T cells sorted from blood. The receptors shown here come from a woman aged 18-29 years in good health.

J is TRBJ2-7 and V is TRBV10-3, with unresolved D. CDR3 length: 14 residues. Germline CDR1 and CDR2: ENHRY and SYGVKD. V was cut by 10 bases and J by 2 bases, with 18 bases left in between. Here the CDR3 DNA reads TGTGCCAGCTCAACTGGCCAAGAGACCTACGAGCAGTACTTC. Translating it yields CASSTGQETYEQYF.

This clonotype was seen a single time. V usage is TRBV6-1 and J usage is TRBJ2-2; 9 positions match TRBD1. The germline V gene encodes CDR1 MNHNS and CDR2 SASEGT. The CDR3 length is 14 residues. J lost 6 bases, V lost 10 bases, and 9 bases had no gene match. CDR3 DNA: TGTGCCACTTCCAGGACAGGGGATGCCGGGGAGCTGTTTTTT. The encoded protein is CATSRTGDAGELFF.

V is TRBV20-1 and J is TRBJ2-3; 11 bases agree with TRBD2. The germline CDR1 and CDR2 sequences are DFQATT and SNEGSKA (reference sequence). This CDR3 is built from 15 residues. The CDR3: CRSNPGLAETDTQYF. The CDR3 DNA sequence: TGCAGGTCGAATCCGGGACTAGCGGAAACAGATACGCAGTATTTT.

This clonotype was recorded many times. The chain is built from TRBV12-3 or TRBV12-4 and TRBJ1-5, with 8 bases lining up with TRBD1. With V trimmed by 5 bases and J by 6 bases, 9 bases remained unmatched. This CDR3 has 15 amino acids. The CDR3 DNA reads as TGTGCCAGCAGTCTCAGGACAGGGAGGATTCAGCCCCAGCATTTT. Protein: CASSLRTGRIQPQHF.

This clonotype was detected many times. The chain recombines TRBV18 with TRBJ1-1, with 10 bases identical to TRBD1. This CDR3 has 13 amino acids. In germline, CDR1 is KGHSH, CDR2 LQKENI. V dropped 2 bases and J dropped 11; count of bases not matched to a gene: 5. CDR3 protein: CASSPTEGQGAFF. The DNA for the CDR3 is TGTGCCAGCTCACCAACGGAGGGACAGGGGGCTTTCTTT.

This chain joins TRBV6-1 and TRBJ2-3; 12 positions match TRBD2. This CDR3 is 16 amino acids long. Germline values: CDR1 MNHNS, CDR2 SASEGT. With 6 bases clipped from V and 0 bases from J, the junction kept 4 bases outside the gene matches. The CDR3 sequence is CASRRGLAGSTDTQYF. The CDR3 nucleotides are TGTGCCAGCAGACGCGGACTAGCGGGAAGCACAGATACGCAGTATTTT.

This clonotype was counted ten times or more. The CDR3 protein is CASSKQGTSGGLMDTQYF. Written as DNA, the CDR3 is TGTGCCAGCAGCAAGCAAGGGACTAGCGGGGGGCTCATGGATACGCAGTATTTT. The chain employs TRBV7-3 and TRBJ2-3, with TRBD2 matching 15 bases. This CDR3 is 18 amino acids long. Germline V gene data show CDR1 as SGHTA and CDR2 as FQGTGA. V gave up 5 bases and J gave up 6 bases; unmatched junction bases: 12.

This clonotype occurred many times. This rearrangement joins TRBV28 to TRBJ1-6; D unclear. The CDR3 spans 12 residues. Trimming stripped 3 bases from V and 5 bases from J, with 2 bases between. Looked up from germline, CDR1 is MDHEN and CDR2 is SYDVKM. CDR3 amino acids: CASSFNNSPLHF. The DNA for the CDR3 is TGTGCCAGCAGTTTTAATAATTCACCCCTCCACTTT.

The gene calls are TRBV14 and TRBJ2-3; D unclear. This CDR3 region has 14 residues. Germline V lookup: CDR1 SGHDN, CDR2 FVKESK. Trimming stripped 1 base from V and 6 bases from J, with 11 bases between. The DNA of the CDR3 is TGTGCCAGCAGCCAAGGGCAGGCCGGTGATACGCAGTATTTT. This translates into CASSQGQAGDTQYF. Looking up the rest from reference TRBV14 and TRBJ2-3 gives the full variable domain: EAGVTQFPSHSVIEKGQTVTLRCDPISGHDNLYWYRRVMGKEIKFLLHFVKESKQDESGMPNNRFLAERTGGTYSTLKVQPAELEDSGVYFCASSQGQAGDTQYFGPGTRLTVL.

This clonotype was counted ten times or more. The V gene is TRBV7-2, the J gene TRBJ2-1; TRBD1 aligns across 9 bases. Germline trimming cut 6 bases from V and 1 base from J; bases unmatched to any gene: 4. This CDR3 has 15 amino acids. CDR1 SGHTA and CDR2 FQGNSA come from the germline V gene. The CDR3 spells CASSLDRGSYNEQFF. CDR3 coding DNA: TGTGCCAGCAGTTTGGACAGGGGATCCTACAATGAGCAGTTCTTC.

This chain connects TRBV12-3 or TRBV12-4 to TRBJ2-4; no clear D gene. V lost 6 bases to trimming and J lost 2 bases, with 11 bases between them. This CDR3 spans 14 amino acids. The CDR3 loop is CASSPETSKNIQYF. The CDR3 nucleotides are TGTGCCAGCAGCCCGGAGACATCCAAAAACATTCAGTACTTC.

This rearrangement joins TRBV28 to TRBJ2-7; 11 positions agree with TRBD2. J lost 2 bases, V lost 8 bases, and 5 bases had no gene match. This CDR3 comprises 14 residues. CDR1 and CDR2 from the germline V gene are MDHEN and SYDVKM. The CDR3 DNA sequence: TGTGCCAGCGGAAATAGCGGGGGGGCCTACGAGCAGTACTTC. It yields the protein CASGNSGGAYEQYF.

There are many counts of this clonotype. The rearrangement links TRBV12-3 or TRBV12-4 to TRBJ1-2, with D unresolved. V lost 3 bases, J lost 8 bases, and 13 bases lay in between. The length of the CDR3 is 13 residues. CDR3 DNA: TGTGCCAGCAGTTTCCCCCCTGGAGGCGGCTACACCTTC. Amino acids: CASSFPPGGGYTF.

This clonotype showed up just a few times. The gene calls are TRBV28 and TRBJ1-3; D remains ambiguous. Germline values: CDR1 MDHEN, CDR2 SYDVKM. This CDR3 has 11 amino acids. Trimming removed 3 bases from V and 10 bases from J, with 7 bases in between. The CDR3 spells CASSFSLTIYF. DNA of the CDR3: TGTGCCAGCAGTTTTTCTCTTACCATATATTTT. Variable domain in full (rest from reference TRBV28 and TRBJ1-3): DVKVTQSSRYLVKRTGEKVFLECVQDMDHENMFWYRQDPGLGLRLIYFSYDVKMKEKGDIPEGYSVSREKKERFSLILESASTNQTSMYLCASSFSLTIYFGEGSWLTVV.

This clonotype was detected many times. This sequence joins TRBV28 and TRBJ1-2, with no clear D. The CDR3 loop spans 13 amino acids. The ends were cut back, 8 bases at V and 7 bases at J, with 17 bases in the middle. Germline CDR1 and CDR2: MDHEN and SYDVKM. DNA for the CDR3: TGTGCCAGCGAGAGAGGCCCCTTATTTGGCTACACCTTC. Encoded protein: CASERGPLFGYTF.

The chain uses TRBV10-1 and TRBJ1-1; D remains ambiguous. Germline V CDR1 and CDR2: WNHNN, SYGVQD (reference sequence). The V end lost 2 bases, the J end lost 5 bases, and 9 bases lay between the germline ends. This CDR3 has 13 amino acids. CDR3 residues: CASSENTGTEAFF. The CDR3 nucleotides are TGCGCCAGCAGTGAGAATACCGGGACTGAAGCTTTCTTT.

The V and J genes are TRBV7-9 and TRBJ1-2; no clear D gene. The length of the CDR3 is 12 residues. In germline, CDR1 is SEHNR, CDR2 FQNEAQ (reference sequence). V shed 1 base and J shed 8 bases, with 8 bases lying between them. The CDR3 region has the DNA TGTGCCAGCAGCTTAGTGGTGTTGGGCTACACCTTC. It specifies CASSLVVLGYTF.

The CDR3 sequence: CASSQAPQGSYEQYF. The CDR3 nucleotides are TGCGCCAGCAGCCAAGCCCCTCAGGGTTCCTACGAGCAGTACTTC. The chain carries TRBV4-3 and TRBJ2-7, with D perhaps TRBD1 (5 bases). The CDR3 spans 15 residues. Germline V gives CDR1 LGHNA, CDR2 YSLEER. V was pared by 1 base and J by 1 base, with 11 bases between.

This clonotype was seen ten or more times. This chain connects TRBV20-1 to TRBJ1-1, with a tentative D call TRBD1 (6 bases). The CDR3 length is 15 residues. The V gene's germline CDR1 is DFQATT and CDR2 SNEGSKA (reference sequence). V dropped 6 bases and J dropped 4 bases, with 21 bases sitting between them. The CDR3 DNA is TGCAGTGCCGTATCGCGGGACCAGGGGTTCACTGAAGCTTTCTTT. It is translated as CSAVSRDQGFTEAFF.

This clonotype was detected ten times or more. The DNA for the CDR3 is TGCGCCAGCAGCTTGTCTGGGATTACGCTCGGGAACACTGAAGCTTTCTTT. Protein product: CASSLSGITLGNTEAFF. The chain combines TRBV5-1 with TRBJ1-1; D is ambiguous. The CDR3 is made up of 17 amino acids. The V end lost 1 base, the J end lost 1 base, and 17 bases lay between the germline ends. Per germline, CDR1 SGHRS and CDR2 YFSETQ.

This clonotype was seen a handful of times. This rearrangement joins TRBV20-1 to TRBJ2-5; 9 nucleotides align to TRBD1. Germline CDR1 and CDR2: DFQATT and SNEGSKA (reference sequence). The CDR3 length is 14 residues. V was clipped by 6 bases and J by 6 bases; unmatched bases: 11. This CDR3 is CSAREDRGGQTQYF. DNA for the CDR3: TGCAGTGCCCGGGAGGACAGGGGTGGACAGACCCAGTACTTC.

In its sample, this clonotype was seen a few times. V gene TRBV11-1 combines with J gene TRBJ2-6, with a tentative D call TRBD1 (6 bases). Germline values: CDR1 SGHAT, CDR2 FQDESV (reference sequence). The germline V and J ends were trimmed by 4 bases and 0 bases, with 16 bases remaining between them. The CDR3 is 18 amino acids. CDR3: CASSSLRGLSSGANVLTF. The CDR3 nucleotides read TGTGCCAGCAGCTCACTCAGGGGTCTAAGCTCTGGGGCCAACGTCCTGACTTTC.

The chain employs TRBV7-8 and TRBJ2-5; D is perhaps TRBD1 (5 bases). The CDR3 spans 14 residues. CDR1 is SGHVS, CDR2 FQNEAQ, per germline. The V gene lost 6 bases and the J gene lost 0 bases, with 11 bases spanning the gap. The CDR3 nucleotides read TGTGCCAGCAGTTACCCAGGGTACCAAGAGACCCAGTACTTC. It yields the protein CASSYPGYQETQYF.